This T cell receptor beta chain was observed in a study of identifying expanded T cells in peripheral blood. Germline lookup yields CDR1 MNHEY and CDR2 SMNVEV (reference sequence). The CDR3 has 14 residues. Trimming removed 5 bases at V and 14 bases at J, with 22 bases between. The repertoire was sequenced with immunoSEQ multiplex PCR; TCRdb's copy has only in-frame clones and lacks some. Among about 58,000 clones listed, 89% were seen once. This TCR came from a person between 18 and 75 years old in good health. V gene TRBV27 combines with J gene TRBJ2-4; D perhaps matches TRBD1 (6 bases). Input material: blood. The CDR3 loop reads CASSTRQVAQKKYF. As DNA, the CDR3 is TGTGCCAGCAGTACCCGACAGGTCGCGCAGAAAAAGTACTTC.